This TCR beta chain was recorded in a study of OX40 agonist ivuxolimab in advanced cancers. Across the whole study: Partial responses were seen in three patients, one with hepatocellular carcinoma and two with cutaneous melanoma.

Details on this clone: Its specificity is not known.

The data were produced by immunoSEQ multiplex PCR, yet TCRdb's version contains in-frame clones alone and is incomplete. The sample contains under 100,000 clones, under 90% of which appear only once. The germline gives CDR1 SGDLS, CDR2 YYNGEE. The CDR3 runs 14 residues. V was trimmed by 0 bases and J by 0 bases, leaving 5 bases between them. Study findings and constraints: Clonal expansion by week 6 occurred in CD4+ and CD8+ blood T cells (at 0.1 to 3.0 mg/kg). CD8+ T cells averaged more expanded clones than CD4+.

The chain recombines TRBV9 with TRBJ2-3, with unresolved D. The receptor was derived from an adult with an advanced solid tumor such as melanoma, head and neck, liver or kidney cancer. This specimen consisted of CD4+ or CD8+ T cells sorted from blood, obtained in a trial of the OX40 agonist ivuxolimab. In DNA form, the CDR3 reads TGTGCCAGCAGCGTAGAGGCAAGCACAGATACGCAGTATTTT. This gives the protein CASSVEASTDTQYF.